Below are 30 T cell receptor beta chains sequenced from a single sample in a study of blood T cell repertoires in COVID-19 (dated by TCRdb to 2019 to 2021). Library preparation used the immunoSEQ multiplex PCR assay. As stored in TCRdb, this immuneACCESS dataset retains in-frame rearrangements with V and J assigned. A fraction of the clones does not appear; measured against another copy, unresolved V genes explain less than half of the discrepancy, and the remainder lacks a known reason. Recorded for this sample are roughly 700,000 clones; 80% to 90% of them occurred a single time. The leading ten clones occupy about 0.24% of the sample. Material: peripheral blood. All receptors derive from a woman aged 18-29 years with acute or convalescent COVID-19.

This chain joins TRBV18 and TRBJ2-3; D not certain. Trimming shortened V by 0 bases and J by 6 bases, and 7 bases separated the two germline ends. The CDR3 has 13 amino acids. Germline assignment: CDR1 KGHSH and CDR2 LQKENI. The CDR3 spells CASSPPRVDTQYF. DNA of the CDR3: TGTGCCAGCTCACCACCTCGGGTGGATACGCAGTATTTT.

The chain employs TRBV29-1 and TRBJ1-2; D is possibly TRBD1 (6 bases). This CDR3 contains 13 residues. The germline V gene encodes CDR1 SQVTM and CDR2 ANQGSEA. V was cut by 1 base and J by 8 bases, with 14 bases left in between. This CDR3 reads CSVEGRGARGYTF. The CDR3 nucleotides read TGCAGCGTTGAAGGGCGGGGGGCGCGGGGCTACACCTTC.

For the CDR3, the DNA is TGTGCCAGCAGCAATCCGGGGAGAAGTTCTGATAACTATGGCTACACCTTC. Its translation is CASSNPGRSSDNYGYTF. The J gene is TRBJ1-2, the V gene TRBV7-2; D is ambiguous. The germline V and J ends were trimmed by 5 bases and 1 base, with 20 bases remaining between them. The CDR3 extends over 17 amino acids. CDR1 is SGHTA and CDR2 is FQGNSA in the germline V gene.

This rearrangement joins TRBV3-1 (or the pseudogene TRBV3-2) to TRBJ2-7; 7 bases line up with TRBD1. This CDR3 spans 15 amino acids. Germline CDR1 is LGHDT and CDR2 is YNNKEL (reference sequence). Trimming at V came to 0 bases and at J to 3 bases, leaving 5 bases not matched to a gene. The CDR3 here is CASSQDPRQGYEQYF. CDR3 coding DNA: TGTGCCAGCAGCCAAGACCCTCGACAGGGCTACGAGCAGTACTTC.

The chain couples TRBV12-5 to TRBJ1-2; 9 positions match TRBD1. The CDR3 sequence is 14 residues long. Germline CDR1 is LGHNT and CDR2 is FRNRAP. With 9 bases clipped from V and 8 bases from J, the junction kept 13 bases outside the gene matches. The CDR3 loop is CASSPGQGKWGYTF. The CDR3 DNA reads as TGTGCTAGCAGCCCGGGACAGGGTAAATGGGGCTACACCTTC. Looking up the rest from reference TRBV12-5 and TRBJ1-2 gives the full variable domain: DARVTQTPRHKVTEMGQEVTMRCQPILGHNTVFWYRQTMMQGLELLAYFRNRAPLDDSGMPKDRFSAEMPDATLATLKIQPSEPRDSAVYFCASSPGQGKWGYTFGSGTRLTVV.

This CDR3 reads CAWSPDRGLGYTF. The CDR3 bases are TGTGCCTGGAGCCCTGACAGGGGGCTCGGCTACACCTTC. The V and J genes are TRBV30 and TRBJ1-2; 10 positions agree with TRBD1. The trim removed 3 bases at V and 8 bases at J, leaving 6 bases unmatched. Germline assignment: CDR1 GTSNPN and CDR2 SVGIG (reference sequence). The CDR3 runs 13 residues.

This clone was observed a single time. The genes are TRBV4-1 and TRBJ2-7, with TRBD1 matching 7 bases. Losses at the gene ends were 0 bases for V and 2 bases for J; bases not matched to a gene: 4. Germline CDR1 is MGHRA and CDR2 is YSYEKL. The CDR3 length is 15 residues. The CDR3 loop reads CASSQEWGQTYEQYF. The CDR3 nucleotides read TGCGCCAGCAGCCAAGAATGGGGACAGACCTACGAGCAGTACTTC.

J is TRBJ2-3 and V is TRBV18; D not resolved. Trimming removed 10 bases from V and 1 base from J, with 12 bases in between. The CDR3 covers 13 residues. CDR1 KGHSH and CDR2 LQKENI come from the germline V gene. In DNA form, the CDR3 reads TGTGCCACCAGACTCCCGCGCACAGATACGCAGTATTTT. This codes for CATRLPRTDTQYF.

The V gene is TRBV28, the J gene TRBJ1-2, with 10 bases fitting TRBD1. J was trimmed by 8 bases and V by 2 bases; bases with no gene match: 8. From germline, CDR1 is MDHEN and CDR2 SYDVKM. CDR3 size: 15 residues. The CDR3, as DNA: TGTGCCAGCAGTTTAGGTCGGGGACAGGGGAGCGGCTACACCTTC. Translation gives CASSLGRGQGSGYTF.

The CDR3 here is CASSQDLGQYTEAFF. The CDR3 DNA follows: TGTGCCAGCAGCCAGGACCTGGGACAGTACACTGAAGCTTTCTTT. The rearrangement links TRBV4-2 to TRBJ1-1; the match to TRBD1 covers 7 bases. This CDR3 is built from 15 residues. J gave up 3 bases and V 3 bases, and 7 bases lay outside the gene matches. Germline V gene data show CDR1 as LGHNA and CDR2 as YNFKEQ.

The chain combines TRBV20-1 with TRBJ1-2, with D possibly being TRBD1 (5 bases). Germline lookup yields CDR1 DFQATT and CDR2 SNEGSKA (reference sequence). The CDR3 sequence is 13 residues long. The V end lost 3 bases, the J end lost 3 bases, and 11 bases lay between the germline ends. DNA for the CDR3: TGCAGTGCTAGTACGGGGGTGTACTATGGCTACACCTTC. Translated, it gives CSASTGVYYGYTF.

CDR3 amino acids: CASSVSSFMNTEAFF. CDR3 coding DNA: TGTGCCAGCAGCGTATCCAGTTTCATGAACACTGAAGCTTTCTTT. The chain is built from TRBV9 and TRBJ1-1; D is ambiguous. Germline V gene data show CDR1 as SGDLS and CDR2 as YYNGEE. V lost 1 base and J 0 bases, leaving 10 bases between the germline ends. The CDR3 loop spans 15 amino acids. Full variable domain (outside the CDR3, taken from reference TRBV9 and TRBJ1-1): DSGVTQTPKHLITATGQRVTLRCSPRSGDLSVYWYQQSLDQGLQFLIQYYNGEERAKGNILERFSAQQFPDLHSELNLSSLELGDSALYFCASSVSSFMNTEAFFGQGTRLTVV.

The V and J genes are TRBV3-1 (or the pseudogene TRBV3-2) and TRBJ1-1, with 7 bases fitting TRBD1. Germline loops: CDR1 LGHDT, CDR2 YNNKEL (reference sequence). The CDR3 has 11 residues. After removal of 10 bases from V and 9 bases from J, the junction contained 8 bases not matched to a gene. This CDR3 reads CATSGGRKAFF. The CDR3 coding sequence is TGTGCCACCTCAGGGGGACGGAAAGCTTTCTTT.

V gene TRBV27 combines with J gene TRBJ2-7; 9 nucleotides agree with TRBD1. J gave up 4 bases and V 2 bases, and 9 bases lay outside the gene matches. Per germline, CDR1 MNHEY and CDR2 SMNVEV (reference sequence). The CDR3 loop spans 16 amino acids. The CDR3 DNA follows: TGTGCCAGCAGTTTAGTCCCCGGGACAGGGAGGTACGAGCAGTACTTC. Residues: CASSLVPGTGRYEQYF.

The chain has TRBV2 and TRBJ2-7; 7 bases map to TRBD1. This CDR3 is built from 16 residues. Germline values: CDR1 SNHLY, CDR2 FYNNEI. J lost 0 bases, V lost 6 bases, and 11 bases had no gene match. The CDR3 DNA follows: TGTGCCAGCAGCGTTAACAGGGGCCAAAGCTCCTACGAGCAGTACTTC. Its translation is CASSVNRGQSSYEQYF.

Regarding this clone: Within the sample, other DNA sequences also encode this same CDR3. The chain carries TRBV9 and TRBJ1-2, with TRBD1 matching 7 bases. This CDR3 contains 14 residues. The germline gives CDR1 SGDLS, CDR2 YYNGEE. V was pared by 3 bases and J by 1 base, with 3 bases of the junction left unmatched. The CDR3, as DNA: TGTGCCAGCAGCGGGACAGGAGTTAACTATGGCTACACCTTC. It codes for CASSGTGVNYGYTF.

This clone was seen more than once but under ten times. The rearrangement links TRBV7-2 to TRBJ2-1, with 9 bases identical to TRBD2. The CDR3 is made up of 15 amino acids. Unmatched junction bases numbered 4, after V lost 1 base and J lost 6 bases. CDR1 is SGHTA and CDR2 is FQGNSA in the germline V gene. This CDR3 is CASSLVASGANEQFF. The CDR3 DNA is TGTGCCAGCAGCTTAGTTGCTAGCGGGGCCAATGAGCAGTTCTTC.

V usage is TRBV24-1 and J usage is TRBJ2-5; a possible D gene is TRBD2 (6 bases). The CDR3 is made up of 11 amino acids. The V gene lost 7 bases and the J gene lost 5 bases, with 7 bases spanning the gap. Germline CDR1 is KGHDR and CDR2 is SFDVKD. In DNA, the CDR3 is TGTGCCACCAGGGAGGGGGAGACCCAGTACTTC. Translated: CATREGETQYF.

J is TRBJ1-2 and V is TRBV4-1; a weak D match, TRBD1 (5 bases). Germline V CDR1 and CDR2: MGHRA, YSYEKL. The CDR3 is made up of 18 amino acids. The ends were cut back, 1 base at V and 10 bases at J, with 28 bases in the middle. The CDR3 sequence: CASSQALRASADSRFYTF. CDR3 sequence (DNA): TGCGCCAGCAGCCAAGCTCTCAGGGCCAGCGCCGATTCTAGATTCTACACCTTC.

The J gene is TRBJ1-2, the V gene TRBV28; D gene unclear. CDR3 length equals 16 residues. Deletions cut 3 bases from V and 2 bases from J, with 16 bases between. Germline-derived CDR1 and CDR2 are MDHEN and SYDVKM. The CDR3 here is CASSFIRGQGNYGYTF. CDR3 DNA sequence: TGTGCCAGCAGTTTTATTCGAGGGCAAGGGAACTATGGCTACACCTTC.

V and J are TRBV5-1 and TRBJ2-7, with 7 bases identical to TRBD2. Germline loops: CDR1 SGHRS, CDR2 YFSETQ. With 4 bases clipped from V and 4 bases from J, the junction kept 11 bases outside the gene matches. This CDR3 region has 15 residues. The chain's CDR3 is CASSPAAGVFYEQYF. In nucleotides, the CDR3 is TGCGCCAGCAGCCCGGCGGCGGGGGTCTTTTACGAGCAGTACTTC.

V gene TRBV5-6 combines with J gene TRBJ2-2; D ambiguous. Per germline, CDR1 SGHDT and CDR2 YYEEEE. This CDR3 comprises 14 residues. V was shortened by 0 bases and J by 6 bases, with 9 bases between the two germline ends. The CDR3 loop is CASSLGTRSGELFF. The CDR3 DNA reads as TGTGCCAGCAGCTTGGGAACCCGGTCCGGGGAGCTGTTTTTT.

The chain carries TRBV6-2 or TRBV6-3 and TRBJ1-1; D unclear. Germline assignment: CDR1 MNHEY and CDR2 SVGEGT. The CDR3 spans 15 residues. Trimming took 2 bases from V and 1 from J, leaving 11 bases between them. The CDR3 sequence is CASSYGPRGNTEAFF. In DNA, the CDR3 is TGTGCCAGCAGTTACGGACCTCGGGGGAACACTGAAGCTTTCTTT.

The chain uses TRBV27 and TRBJ1-2; 7 positions match TRBD1. With V trimmed by 3 bases and J by 4 bases, 5 bases remained unmatched. In germline, CDR1 is MNHEY, CDR2 SMNVEV (reference sequence). The CDR3 is 14 amino acids. The CDR3 sequence is CASSFDRDGYGYTF. CDR3 nucleotides: TGTGCCAGCAGTTTCGACAGGGATGGCTATGGCTACACCTTC.

The chain uses TRBV11-2 and TRBJ2-1; no definite D call. Germline V gene lookup returns CDR1 SGHAT and CDR2 FQNNGV. The V end lost 3 bases, the J end lost 6 bases, and 3 bases lay between the germline ends. This CDR3 is 11 amino acids long. Written as DNA, the CDR3 is TGTGCCAGCAGCTTGCGCAATGAGCAGTTCTTC. Translated, it gives CASSLRNEQFF.

The genes are TRBV21-1 and TRBJ1-2; TRBD1 is the table's D call, not checked against the DNA. TRBV21-1 is a pseudogene. The CDR3 has 13 amino acids. CDR3 bases: TGTGCCAGCAGCAAATGGACAGGGGACGGCTACACCTTC. As protein: CASSKWTGDGYTF.

This chain joins TRBV27 and TRBJ1-6; 8 nucleotides agree with TRBD1. Per germline, CDR1 MNHEY and CDR2 SMNVEV (reference sequence). This CDR3 is built from 15 residues. Germline trimming cut 2 bases from V and 10 bases from J; bases unmatched to any gene: 7. The CDR3 here is CASSLKRTGNSPLHF. DNA of the CDR3: TGTGCCAGCAGTTTAAAGCGGACAGGGAACTCACCCCTCCACTTT.

V gene TRBV27 combines with J gene TRBJ2-1; D call uncertain. CDR3 size: 12 residues. Germline CDR1 MNHEY, CDR2 SMNVEV (reference sequence). V lost 7 bases to trimming and J lost 2 bases, with 6 bases between them. CDR3 in DNA: TGTGCCAGCACCAGAACCTACAATGAGCAGTTCTTC. Amino acid sequence: CASTRTYNEQFF.

The rearrangement uses TRBV2 and TRBJ1-1; the D is unclear. V lost 0 bases and J 6 bases, leaving 14 bases between the germline ends. The germline CDR1 and CDR2 sequences are SNHLY and FYNNEI. This CDR3 is 15 amino acids long. CDR3 coding DNA: TGTGCCAGCAGTGAAGCAGCAGGTACGGTTGCTGAAGCTTTCTTT. Protein: CASSEAAGTVAEAFF.

This sequence joins TRBV9 and TRBJ1-3; D not certain. With 4 bases removed from V and 4 bases from J, the gap between germline ends came to 6 bases. The CDR3 is 12 amino acids. Germline V gives CDR1 SGDLS, CDR2 YYNGEE. CDR3 sequence: CASSYQGNTIYF. The DNA of the CDR3 is TGTGCCAGCAGCTACCAGGGAAACACCATATATTTT.